This T cell receptor beta chain stems from a study of type 1 regulatory T cells. The wider study: T-allo10 is an in vitro-generated, Tr1-enriched CD4 T cell product specific for alloantigen.

V was pared by 3 bases and J by 2 bases, with 8 bases of the junction left unmatched. Looked up from germline, CDR1 is SGHNT and CDR2 is YYREEE (reference sequence). The CDR3 is 17 amino acids. From the reads, TCRdb called clonotypes with MiXCR, one entry per CDR3 protein. The table includes about 97,000 distinct CDR3 sequences, 25% to 40% detected once. A few counts support this clonotype. The V and J genes are TRBV5-4 and TRBJ2-6, with 7 nucleotides matching TRBD1. Sequenced input: CD4+ T cells, either the whole sample or a sorted fraction (not recorded which). The TCR was taken from a human donor in good health. The DNA of the CDR3 is TGTGCCAGCAGCTGGGACAGATCTGCGACTGGGGCCAACGTCCTGACTTTC. Translating it yields CASSWDRSATGANVLTF.